This TCR beta chain was documented in a study of OX40 agonist ivuxolimab in advanced cancers. The overall study: Enrollees could have had prior anti-PD-1, anti-PD-L1 or anti-CTLA-4 therapy, which 30% to 50% had received.

Germline values: CDR1 DFQATT, CDR2 SNEGSKA (reference sequence). Trimming cost V 0 bases and J 7 bases, with 6 bases left between them. The CDR3 runs 11 residues. Study-wide points: Some of the lowest clonal expansion was seen in partial responders at 0.1-3.0 mg/kg.

Patients were ineligible given autoimmune disease history or systemic immunosuppression. Data came from immunoSEQ multiplex PCR; TCRdb stores just in-frame clones and leaves some out. Among tens of thousands of clones listed, roughly 87% were seen once. To note about this clone: Its antigen is not identified.

Material: CD4+ or CD8+ T cells sorted from blood, obtained in a trial of the OX40 agonist ivuxolimab. The source of this sequence is an adult with an advanced solid tumor such as melanoma, head and neck, liver or kidney cancer. This chain joins TRBV20-1 and TRBJ1-2, with no clear D. CDR3 residues: CSARDAVGYTF. The CDR3 region has the DNA TGCAGTGCTAGAGATGCTGTTGGCTACACCTTC.